This is a list of T cell receptor beta chains from one sample in a study of CD8 T cells in ankylosing spondylitis. TCRdb analysed the 5' RACE reads with MiXCR anew, one entry per CDR3 protein. This sample carries under 200,000 distinct CDR3 sequences, roughly 10% of them seen once, and the ten largest clones take 25% to 35%. Source material: blood, either unsorted or a sorted T cell fraction (not recorded which). These receptors came from a male donor with ankylosing spondylitis or in good health (not recorded which). Both conserved end residues are part of each CDR3. Fields, in order: D gene, J gene, clone size, V gene, CDR3 DNA, CDR3 protein. D genes are given only for firm matches. The size entry is marked missing in some rows and otherwise reads once, few, many or a size class.

>TRBD1|TRBJ1-1|many|TRBV4-2
TGTGCCAGCAGCTCTCGACAGGGAAAGAACACTGAAGCTTTCTTT
CASSSRQGKNTEAFF
>.|TRBJ1-2|many|TRBV28
TGTGCCAGCAGTTTTCCGCAGGGGTTCAACTATGGCTACACCTTC
CASSFPQGFNYGYTF
>TRBD1|TRBJ2-3|.|TRBV11-2
TGTGCCAGCAGCGATCGACAGGGGGGGGCTAGCACAGATACGCAGTATTTT
CASSDRQGGASTDTQYF
>.|TRBJ1-1|.|TRBV13
TGTGCCAGCAGCCCTAGGTGGGGGACGAACACTGAAGCTTTCTTT
CASSPRWGTNTEAFF
>.|TRBJ1-5|many|TRBV6-2/TRBV6-3
TGTGCCAGCAGTTACATGTCTTATAGCAATCAGCCCCAGCATTTT
CASSYMSYSNQPQHF
>.|TRBJ1-1|many|TRBV6-2/TRBV6-3
TGTGCCAGCACCAACCAGCCAAACCGGAACACTGAAGCTTTCTTT
CASTNQPNRNTEAFF
>.|TRBJ2-7|.|TRBV7-9
TGTGCCAGCAGCTCCCCGGCGGGAGAGCAGTACTTC
CASSSPAGEQYF
>.|TRBJ2-6|.|TRBV6-1
TGTGCCAGCATTTACAGCTCTGGGGCCAACGTCCTGACTTTC
CASIYSSGANVLTF
>.|TRBJ1-1|many|TRBV7-8
TGTGCCAGCAGCCGACAGGTTCCGAACACTGAAGCTTTCTTT
CASSRQVPNTEAFF
>TRBD2|TRBJ2-3|.|TRBV5-6
TGTGCCAGCAGCTGGGGACTAGCGGGAGCCGATACGCAGTATTTT
CASSWGLAGADTQYF
>.|TRBJ1-2|many|TRBV6-1
TGTGCCAGCAAGAGAGGGTCGGGCTATGGCTACACCTTC
CASKRGSGYGYTF
>.|TRBJ2-7|many|TRBV29-1
TGCAGCTCCGACAGGATCTCCTACGAGCAGTACTTC
CSSDRISYEQYF
>TRBD1|TRBJ2-3|many|TRBV25-1
TGTGCCAGCAGTGAAGACAGGGGGAGCACAGATACGCAGTATTTT
CASSEDRGSTDTQYF
>.|TRBJ1-1|many|TRBV5-1
TGCGCCAGCAGCCCCGGAGCGGGGGGCACTGAAGCTTTCTTT
CASSPGAGGTEAFF
>.|TRBJ2-2|.|TRBV5-1
TGCGCCAGCAGCTTGCTCCTCCAAGACACCGGGGAGCTGTTTTTT
CASSLLLQDTGELFF
>.|TRBJ2-7|many|TRBV5-5
TGTGCCAGCAGACAGGGTACCTACGAGCAGTACTTC
CASRQGTYEQYF
>TRBD1|TRBJ2-7|few|TRBV3-1
TGTGCCAGCAGCTTCCGACAGGGTCCTCCCTACGAGCAGTACTTC
CASSFRQGPPYEQYF
>.|TRBJ2-7|many|TRBV28
TGTGCCAGCACTTCCCCACAGGCAGGGTTCTACGAGCAGTACTTC
CASTSPQAGFYEQYF